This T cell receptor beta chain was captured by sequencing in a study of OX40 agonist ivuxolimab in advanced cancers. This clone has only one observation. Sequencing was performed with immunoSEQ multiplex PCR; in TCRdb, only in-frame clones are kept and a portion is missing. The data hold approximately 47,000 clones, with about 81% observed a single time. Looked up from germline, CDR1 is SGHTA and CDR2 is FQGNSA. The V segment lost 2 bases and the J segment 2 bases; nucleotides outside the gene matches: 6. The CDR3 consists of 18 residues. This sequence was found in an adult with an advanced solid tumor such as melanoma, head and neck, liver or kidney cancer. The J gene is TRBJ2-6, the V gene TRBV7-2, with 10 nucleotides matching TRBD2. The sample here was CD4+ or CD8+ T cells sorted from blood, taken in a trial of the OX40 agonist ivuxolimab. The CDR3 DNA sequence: TGTGCCAGCAGCTTAATCAGCGGGAGGGCCACTGGGGCCAACGTCCTGACTTTC. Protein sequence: CASSLISGRATGANVLTF.